Below, 32 T cell receptor beta chains from the same sample are listed, as sequenced in a study of shared clonotypes between healthy human individuals. Repertoires were generated with immunoSEQ multiplex PCR, while TCRdb's copy carries only in-frame clones and drops some. The repertoire holds roughly 1 million clones, with around 75% as singletons. Sequencing input: memory CD4+ T cells sorted from blood. Subset reported: CD45RA-negative fraction. These receptors came from a young man in good health.

The chain is built from TRBV28 and TRBJ2-2, with 8 bases identical to TRBD1. Germline CDR1 reads MDHEN; CDR2 reads SYDVKM. V lost 5 bases, J lost 6 bases, and 8 bases stayed unmatched. The CDR3 length is 15 residues. The DNA for the CDR3 is TGTGCCAGCAGTCCCCCTGGACAGGGCCCCGGGGAGCTGTTTTTT. This encodes CASSPPGQGPGELFF.

The chain is built from TRBV7-9 and TRBJ2-7; D might be TRBD1 (6 bases). Trimming cost V 9 bases and J 6 bases, with 18 bases left between them. Germline V gene lookup returns CDR1 SEHNR and CDR2 FQNEAQ (reference sequence). This CDR3 is built from 13 residues. This chain's CDR3 is CASSGHLKGEQYF. CDR3 sequence (DNA): TGTGCCAGTTCGGGACACCTAAAGGGCGAGCAGTACTTC. The entire variable domain, with the rest obtained from reference TRBV7-9 and TRBJ2-7, is as follows: DTGVSQNPRHKITKRGQNVTFRCDPISEHNRLYWYRQTLGQGPEFLTYFQNEAQLEKSRLLSDRFSAERPKGSFSTLEIQRTEQGDSAMYLCASSGHLKGEQYFGPGTRLTVT.

This clone was seen once. The chain employs TRBV5-4 and TRBJ2-5; 9 bases fit TRBD1. The V gene end was trimmed by 4 bases and the J gene end by 10 bases; junction bases not matched to a gene: 14. The CDR3 is 15 residues long. CDR1 is SGHNT, CDR2 YYREEE, per germline (reference sequence). The CDR3 loop reads CASSLGGQGWIGQYF. The CDR3 DNA reads TGTGCCAGCAGCCTGGGGGGACAGGGATGGATAGGCCAGTACTTC.

The chain is built from TRBV19 and TRBJ1-1, with unresolved D. The CDR3 spans 15 residues. CDR1 is LNHDA, CDR2 SQIVND, per germline (reference sequence). Trimming stripped 6 bases from V and 4 bases from J, with 18 bases between. CDR3 nucleotide sequence: TGTGCCAGTAGCCTCGCGTCGGGGTTTGGCACTGAAGCTTTCTTT. Translation gives CASSLASGFGTEAFF.

The chain couples TRBV15 to TRBJ1-1, with D tentatively TRBD1 (5 bases). Trimming took off 5 bases at V and 7 bases at J, with 17 bases between the two ends. CDR1 is LNHNV, CDR2 YYDKDF, per germline (reference sequence). This CDR3 has 14 residues. The CDR3 region is CATSPVRVGSEAFF. The DNA for the CDR3 is TGTGCCACCAGCCCGGTCAGGGTAGGTAGTGAAGCTTTCTTT.

The V gene is TRBV5-6, the J gene TRBJ1-2; D possibly corresponds to TRBD1 (6 bases). The germline CDR1 and CDR2 sequences are SGHDT and YYEEEE. The CDR3 is 14 amino acids. V was trimmed by 4 bases and J by 4 bases, leaving 14 bases between them. As DNA, the CDR3 is TGTGCCAGCAGCGGGGACATTGGGGCCTATGGCTACACCTTC. Protein product: CASSGDIGAYGYTF.

The rearrangement joins TRBV18 to TRBJ2-7; 7 nucleotides align to TRBD2. The germline gives CDR1 KGHSH, CDR2 LQKENI. The CDR3 totals 14 residues. J was trimmed by 2 bases and V by 3 bases; bases with no gene match: 4. In nucleotides, the CDR3 is TGTGCCAGCTCACCCACAGGACTAGCCTACGAGCAGTACTTC. Translation gives CASSPTGLAYEQYF.

This chain uses TRBV28 with TRBJ2-2; the D gene is possibly TRBD1 (5 bases). Germline CDR1 MDHEN, CDR2 SYDVKM. With 7 bases removed from V and 4 bases from J, the gap between germline ends came to 10 bases. There are 13 residues in the CDR3. The chain's CDR3 is CASITRATGELFF. The DNA of the CDR3 is TGTGCCAGCATCACCAGGGCCACCGGGGAGCTGTTTTTT.

The table lists this clone with many counts. This chain connects TRBV18 to TRBJ2-3; D uncertain. Trimming cost V 3 bases and J 2 bases, with 15 bases left between them. Germline lookup yields CDR1 KGHSH and CDR2 LQKENI. The CDR3 covers 16 residues. The CDR3 is CASSPPDRLNTDTQYF. DNA of the CDR3: TGTGCCAGCTCACCTCCGGACCGCTTAAACACAGATACGCAGTATTTT.

CDR3: CASSLRGDPNTGELFF. In DNA form, the CDR3 reads TGCGCCAGCAGCTTGAGGGGGGACCCGAACACCGGGGAGCTGTTTTTT. V and J are TRBV5-1 and TRBJ2-2; perhaps D is TRBD1 or TRBD2 (6 bases each). The V gene's germline CDR1 is SGHRS and CDR2 YFSETQ. The V and J ends lost 1 base and 0 bases respectively, with 10 bases between them. This CDR3 region has 16 residues.

The chain joins TRBV6-5 to TRBJ1-6, with a weak D call TRBD1 (6 bases). Trimming took off 9 bases at V and 2 bases at J, with 11 bases between the two ends. This CDR3 has 14 residues. Germline-derived CDR1 and CDR2 are MNHEY and SVGAGI. The CDR3 DNA reads as TGTGCCAGTACAGGGACCACCTATAATTCACCCCTCCACTTT. Translating it yields CASTGTTYNSPLHF.

The chain has TRBV19 and TRBJ1-2; perhaps TRBD1 as D (5 bases). The germline V gene encodes CDR1 LNHDA and CDR2 SQIVND (reference sequence). Trimming left V 7 bases short and J 5 bases short, with 17 bases between. The CDR3 length is 14 residues. The CDR3 nucleotides are TGTGCCAGTACCCCGGGACGGCCTGTTTATGGCTACACCTTC. The encoded protein is CASTPGRPVYGYTF.

The rearrangement links TRBV2 to TRBJ2-7; 9 bases map to TRBD1. Germline V gives CDR1 SNHLY, CDR2 FYNNEI. The CDR3 runs to 14 residues. The J segment lost 6 bases and the V segment lost 6 bases, leaving 9 bases of the junction unmatched. The CDR3 spells CASRKGQGTGEQYF. The DNA of the CDR3 is TGTGCCAGCAGGAAGGGACAGGGTACCGGCGAGCAGTACTTC.

The V call is TRBV2, the J call TRBJ1-4; 11 nucleotides align to TRBD1. CDR1 is SNHLY, CDR2 FYNNEI, per germline. The trim removed 7 bases at V and 6 bases at J, leaving 4 bases unmatched. The CDR3 totals 14 residues. The CDR3: CASTLDRGHEKLFF. The CDR3 DNA reads as TGTGCCAGCACCCTGGACAGGGGGCATGAAAAACTGTTTTTT.

The sample holds one count of this clone. A much larger clone is a single base away; this may be a read error. V is TRBV27 and J is TRBJ2-1; 7 bases line up with TRBD1. The CDR3 spans 14 residues. With 6 bases clipped from V and 0 bases from J, the junction kept 2 bases outside the gene matches. Germline V gives CDR1 MNHEY, CDR2 SMNVEV (reference sequence). The CDR3 nucleotides are TGTGCCAGCAGGGACAGGAGCTCCTACAATGAGCAGTTCTTC. Translation: CASRDRSSYNEQFF.

The chain combines TRBV30 with TRBJ1-5; TRBD1 is a possible D gene (6 bases). The germline gives CDR1 GTSNPN, CDR2 SVGIG (reference sequence). CDR3 length: 14 amino acids. Trimming left V 4 bases short and J 1 base short, with 11 bases between. CDR3 loop: CAWTQGSSNQPQHF. In DNA, the CDR3 is TGTGCCTGGACGCAGGGGTCGAGCAATCAGCCCCAGCATTTT.

V is TRBV7-2 and J is TRBJ2-7; D unclear. The CDR3 is 12 residues long. The germline gives CDR1 SGHTA, CDR2 FQGNSA. With 1 base removed from V and 7 bases from J, the gap between germline ends came to 8 bases. CDR3 protein: CASSLGPGEQYF. The CDR3 DNA is TGTGCCAGCAGCTTAGGTCCCGGGGAGCAGTACTTC.

The V call is TRBV5-1, the J call TRBJ1-1; D remains unclear. CDR3 size: 16 residues. The V end lost 0 bases, the J end lost 1 base, and 13 bases lay between the germline ends. CDR1 and CDR2 (germline): SGHRS, YFSETQ. The CDR3 DNA sequence: TGCGCCAGCAGCTTGGAGGCTGTTCGACAGAACACTGAAGCTTTCTTT. Translating gives CASSLEAVRQNTEAFF.

This chain links TRBV7-2 with TRBJ2-7; 7 positions match TRBD1. The CDR3 extends over 15 amino acids. Unmatched junction bases numbered 8, after V lost 4 bases and J lost 2 bases. From germline, CDR1 is SGHTA and CDR2 FQGNSA. The CDR3 is CASSYTGTEAYEQYF. Here the CDR3 DNA reads TGTGCCAGCAGCTACACCGGGACAGAGGCCTACGAGCAGTACTTC.

This sequence joins TRBV9 and TRBJ2-5, with 14 bases lining up with TRBD2. Germline CDR1 reads SGDLS; CDR2 reads YYNGEE. There are 16 residues in the CDR3. The V segment lost 4 bases and the J segment 6 bases; nucleotides outside the gene matches: 8. CDR3 sequence: CASSITTSGGAQTQYF. The CDR3 bases are TGTGCCAGCAGCATTACGACTAGCGGGGGGGCTCAGACCCAGTACTTC.

The chain recombines TRBV7-9 with TRBJ2-3; D gene ambiguous. The germline V gene has CDR1 SEHNR and CDR2 FQNEAQ (reference sequence). The length of the CDR3 is 16 residues. V gave up 1 base and J gave up 0 bases, with 11 bases separating them. The CDR3 nucleotides read TGTGCCAGCAGCTTAGTTGCCTCCGTTAGCACAGATACGCAGTATTTT. This codes for CASSLVASVSTDTQYF.

The CDR3: CAISSRGSQETQYF. As DNA, the CDR3 is TGTGCCATCAGTTCCCGGGGCTCCCAAGAGACCCAGTACTTC. V and J are TRBV10-3 and TRBJ2-5; possibly TRBD1 or TRBD2 for D (5 bases each). V was trimmed by 5 bases and J by 1 base, leaving 11 bases between them. The CDR3 loop spans 14 amino acids. Germline assignment: CDR1 ENHRY and CDR2 SYGVKD.

The rearrangement uses TRBV6-5 and TRBJ2-4; TRBD2 aligns across 8 bases. The CDR3 contains 13 residues. Germline V gives CDR1 MNHEY, CDR2 SVGAGI. V shed 6 bases and J 8 bases; nucleotides not matched to a gene: 6. CDR3 DNA sequence: TGTGCCAGCAGCCCGGGGGGGGCACACATTCAGTACTTC. Protein: CASSPGGAHIQYF.

V usage is TRBV6-1 and J usage is TRBJ1-5; D ambiguous. The CDR3 has 15 amino acids. Trimming took 6 bases from V and 3 from J, leaving 15 bases between them. From germline, CDR1 is MNHNS and CDR2 SASEGT. The CDR3 DNA follows: TGTGCCAGCAGAACCACGGACGGATACAATCAGCCCCAGCATTTT. Translating it yields CASRTTDGYNQPQHF.

The rearrangement links TRBV6-1 to TRBJ2-7; D gene ambiguous. The CDR3 is 12 residues long. Germline CDR1 is MNHNS and CDR2 is SASEGT. The V gene lost 6 bases and the J gene lost 3 bases, with 9 bases spanning the gap. CDR3 loop: CASRGFDYEQYF. CDR3 nucleotide sequence: TGTGCCAGCAGGGGTTTCGACTACGAGCAGTACTTC.

The V call is TRBV29-1, the J call TRBJ1-2; TRBD1 might be the D (6 bases). V dropped 4 bases and J dropped 0 bases, with 12 bases sitting between them. The V gene's germline CDR1 is SQVTM and CDR2 ANQGSEA. The CDR3 is 14 amino acids. The CDR3 DNA follows: TGCAGCGTTGGCGGGGACATAGCTAACTATGGCTACACCTTC. Its translation: CSVGGDIANYGYTF.

V usage is TRBV6-5 and J usage is TRBJ2-2, with D uncertain. Deletions cut 11 bases from V and 4 bases from J, with 5 bases between. Germline V gene lookup returns CDR1 MNHEY and CDR2 SVGAGI. The CDR3 runs to 10 residues. CDR3 sequence: CAGFTGELFF. CDR3 nucleotides: TGTGCCGGCTTCACCGGGGAGCTGTTTTTT.

V usage is TRBV2 and J usage is TRBJ1-1; 7 bases map to TRBD1. Germline CDR1 reads SNHLY; CDR2 reads FYNNEI. The CDR3 is 13 residues long. The J segment lost 0 bases and the V segment lost 6 bases, leaving 1 base of the junction unmatched. CDR3 in amino acids: CASRGQMNTEAFF. The CDR3 coding sequence is TGTGCCAGCAGGGGACAGATGAACACTGAAGCTTTCTTT. The whole variable domain, filled in from reference TRBV2 and TRBJ1-1, reads EPEVTQTPSHQVTQMGQEVILRCVPISNHLYFYWYRQILGQKVEFLVSFYNNEISEKSEIFDDQFSVERPDGSNFTLKIRSTKLEDSAMYFCASRGQMNTEAFFGQGTRLTVV.

The chain employs TRBV6-1 and TRBJ2-6; D might be TRBD2 (6 bases). The V end lost 2 bases, the J end lost 13 bases, and 12 bases lay between the germline ends. The germline V gene has CDR1 MNHNS and CDR2 SASEGT. The CDR3 loop spans 13 amino acids. This CDR3 is CASSELRAGVLTF. Here the CDR3 DNA reads TGTGCCAGCAGTGAATTAAGAGCGGGTGTCCTGACTTTC.

The chain links TRBV18 to TRBJ1-1; no reliable D call. The CDR3 has 13 residues. Trimming removed 4 bases at V and 3 bases at J, with 9 bases between. Germline V gives CDR1 KGHSH, CDR2 LQKENI. This CDR3 is CASSQAKDTEAFF. As DNA, the CDR3 is TGTGCCAGCTCACAAGCCAAGGACACTGAAGCTTTCTTT.

V gene TRBV15 combines with J gene TRBJ2-7; D is possibly TRBD2 (7 bases). Trimming stripped 4 bases from V and 0 bases from J, with 10 bases between. This CDR3 has 14 residues. Germline CDR1 LNHNV, CDR2 YYDKDF (reference sequence). For the CDR3, the DNA is TGTGCCACCAGCAAGGGGGGGAGCTCCTACGAGCAGTACTTC. It codes for CATSKGGSSYEQYF.

The chain combines TRBV5-4 with TRBJ2-1; no clear D gene. Germline CDR1 SGHNT, CDR2 YYREEE (reference sequence). V was clipped by 0 bases and J by 4 bases, with 8 bases between them. The CDR3 has 14 residues. The CDR3 nucleotides read TGTGCCAGCAGCTTGGCACCCGAATACAATGAGCAGTTCTTC. It is translated as CASSLAPEYNEQFF.